These 14 T cell receptor beta chains came from one sample sequenced in a study of T cell repertoires in cytomegalovirus infection. TCRdb recomputed calls from the reads with MiXCR, one row per CDR3 protein. The sample has some 220,000 distinct CDR3 sequences, about 12% seen once. Material: PBMCs. The receptors originated from a human donor in good health (CMV status not recorded). Some clones in this sample may be carry-over from other donors' samples.

Here the CDR3 DNA reads TGCGCCAGCAGCCAGGCACAGGGTCTGAACACTGAAGCTTTCTTT. Translation gives CASSQAQGLNTEAFF. This chain links TRBV5-1 with TRBJ1-1; a possible D gene is TRBD1 (6 bases). This CDR3 is 15 amino acids long. Looked up from germline, CDR1 is SGHRS and CDR2 is YFSETQ. V gave up 4 bases and J gave up 0 bases, with 13 bases separating them. Combining the CDR3 with reference TRBV5-1 and TRBJ1-1 gives the whole variable domain KAGVTQTPRYLIKTRGQQVTLSCSPISGHRSVSWYQQTPGQGLQFLFEYFSETQRNKGNFPGRFSGRQFSNSRSEMNVSTLELGDSALYLCASSQAQGLNTEAFFGQGTRLTVV.

This chain uses TRBV10-3 with TRBJ1-1; D ambiguous. Germline V gives CDR1 ENHRY, CDR2 SYGVKD. This CDR3 comprises 13 residues. V was cut by 2 bases and J by 2 bases, with 6 bases left in between. CDR3 sequence (DNA): TGTGCCATCAGTGAGGGGGTCAACACTGAAGCTTTCTTT. Its translation: CAISEGVNTEAFF.

The chain combines TRBV28 with TRBJ2-7, with 9 bases that match TRBD1. Germline trimming cut 4 bases from V and 6 bases from J; bases unmatched to any gene: 7. The CDR3 extends over 14 amino acids. Looked up from germline, CDR1 is MDHEN and CDR2 is SYDVKM. The CDR3 nucleotides read TGTGCCAGCAGTTCACAGGGGGCGCTGATCGAGCAGTACTTC. Translating it yields CASSSQGALIEQYF.

The V call is TRBV20-1, the J call TRBJ1-2, with 8 bases identical to TRBD1. This CDR3 is built from 13 residues. CDR1 and CDR2 (germline): DFQATT, SNEGSKA (reference sequence). V shed 3 bases, J shed 4 bases, and the junction held 4 bases outside the gene matches. CDR3: CSASGQGAYGYTF. CDR3 DNA: TGCAGTGCTAGTGGACAGGGTGCCTATGGCTACACCTTC.

V gene TRBV20-1 combines with J gene TRBJ1-3; D is unclear. Trimming took off 6 bases at V and 3 bases at J, with 21 bases between the two ends. Germline V lookup: CDR1 DFQATT, CDR2 SNEGSKA (reference sequence). The CDR3 length is 16 residues. CDR3 sequence: CSALTAVGAVGNTIYF. The CDR3 nucleotides read TGCAGTGCCCTAACCGCAGTGGGAGCAGTTGGAAACACCATATATTTT.

The V and J genes are TRBV6-5 and TRBJ1-4; D perhaps matches TRBD1 (6 bases). The CDR3 spans 14 residues. From germline, CDR1 is MNHEY and CDR2 SVGAGI. The V end lost 4 bases, the J end lost 0 bases, and 6 bases lay between the germline ends. The CDR3 DNA sequence: TGTGCCAGCAGTTGGACAGCAACTAATGAAAAACTGTTTTTT. Protein sequence: CASSWTATNEKLFF.

CDR3 sequence (DNA): TGCGCCAGCAGCTCCGTAGTTAAGGCAGATACGCAGTATTTT. Translation gives CASSSVVKADTQYF. J is TRBJ2-3 and V is TRBV5-1; no definite D call. Germline CDR1 is SGHRS and CDR2 is YFSETQ. Trimming removed 3 bases at V and 4 bases at J, with 12 bases between. This CDR3 is 14 amino acids long.

This chain connects TRBV7-2 to TRBJ2-1; TRBD2 might be the D (6 bases). The CDR3 is made up of 14 amino acids. Germline V gene sequence: CDR1 SGHTA, CDR2 FQGNSA. Trimming stripped 3 bases from V and 7 bases from J, with 13 bases between. CDR3 DNA: TGTGCCAGCAGCTTTTACCACGGGAGAAATGAGCAGTTCTTC. This sequence encodes CASSFYHGRNEQFF.

The sample holds many counts of this clonotype. The CDR3 spells CASSLGDVSYEQYF. CDR3 DNA sequence: TGTGCCAGCAGTTTGGGGGACGTCTCCTACGAGCAGTACTTC. The V and J genes are TRBV12-3 or TRBV12-4 and TRBJ2-7; D tentatively fits TRBD1 or TRBD2 (5 bases each). CDR3 length: 14 amino acids. V lost 3 bases to trimming and J lost 0 bases, with 9 bases between them.

This clonotype was seen a few times. The rearrangement joins TRBV28 to TRBJ2-5; no reliable D call. CDR3 length: 15 residues. Trimming left V 2 bases short and J 3 bases short, with 13 bases between. Germline V lookup: CDR1 MDHEN, CDR2 SYDVKM. CDR3 amino acids: CASSLNGPRKETQYF. DNA of the CDR3: TGTGCCAGCAGTTTAAACGGACCACGAAAAGAGACCCAGTACTTC.

This clonotype was counted many times. This chain links TRBV7-2 with TRBJ2-3; D may be TRBD1 or TRBD2 (7 bases each). Germline CDR1 and CDR2: SGHTA and FQGNSA. Trimming took 2 bases from V and 6 from J, leaving 18 bases between them. The CDR3 consists of 16 residues. The CDR3 reads CASSLSLAEGADTQYF. As DNA, the CDR3 is TGTGCCAGCAGCTTAAGTCTAGCGGAGGGGGCCGATACGCAGTATTTT.

The V and J genes are TRBV2 and TRBJ2-1; 7 bases fit TRBD1. The ends lost 8 bases at V and 10 bases at J; junction bases unmatched: 14. Germline V gives CDR1 SNHLY, CDR2 FYNNEI. This CDR3 region has 14 residues. The CDR3 region is CASLDGQAPVEQFF. In DNA, the CDR3 is TGTGCCAGCCTCGACGGACAGGCTCCTGTGGAGCAGTTCTTC.

The V and J genes are TRBV28 and TRBJ2-1; D is perhaps TRBD2 (5 bases). Trimming removed 7 bases at V and 4 bases at J, with 11 bases between. Looked up from germline, CDR1 is MDHEN and CDR2 is SYDVKM. The CDR3 has 13 amino acids. CDR3 DNA sequence: TGTGCCAGCACCGTTCCGGGATACAATGAGCAGTTCTTC. This sequence encodes CASTVPGYNEQFF.

The chain combines TRBV19 with TRBJ2-5; TRBD1 matches at 9 bases. The CDR3 totals 15 residues. Germline trimming cut 7 bases from V and 0 bases from J; bases unmatched to any gene: 6. Germline lookup yields CDR1 LNHDA and CDR2 SQIVND (reference sequence). CDR3 sequence reads: CASTSGTGYQETQYF. The CDR3 DNA follows: TGTGCCAGTACCTCCGGGACAGGGTACCAAGAGACCCAGTACTTC.